One sample yielded the 26 T cell receptor beta chains listed below, sequenced in a study of CD8+ T cells in alopecia areata. The pooled cutaneous lymph node cells were sorted using several markers (CD4, CD8alpha, NKG2D, NKG2ACE and others). RNA extraction was followed by reverse transcription into cDNA, which acted as the sequencing template. The method was immunoSEQ multiplex PCR; TCRdb's version includes in-frame clones alone and lacks a portion of them. Observed in the sample are 15,000 to 20,000 clones, none of them singletons. Input material: CD8+ T cells sorted from a lymph node. These receptors all come from a C3H/HeJ mouse with alopecia areata. The mouse line has the MHC haplotype H2-k.

This clone was recorded at least ten times. Gene and germline names: mouse. The read ends 4 residues before the CDR3 terminus; that terminus is restored from the germline J gene. The same CDR3 can be traced to other DNA sequences in this sample. The rearrangement joins TRBV19 to TRBJ2-7, with 10 positions matching TRBD1. From germline, CDR1 is FNHDT and CDR2 SITEND (reference sequence). CDR3 length: 13 residues. The V segment lost 4 bases and the J segment 3 bases; nucleotides outside the gene matches: 1. CDR3 amino acids: CASSRTGGYEQYF. CDR3 DNA (partial): TGTGCCAGCAGTCGGACAGGGGGCTAT.

This clone has at least ten counts. DNA and listed protein disagree at residue 12, so the protein shown here was translated from the DNA. Germline and genes here are mouse. The sequenced fragment ends 3 residues before the CDR3 boundary, so the rest is inferred from the germline J gene. V is TRBV13-3 and J is TRBJ1-3; D ambiguous. Germline V gene data show CDR1 as NNHDY and CDR2 as SYVADS. This CDR3 is 15 amino acids long. The CDR3: CASSDWHLSGNALYF. The CDR3 bases that were read are TGTGCCAGCAGTGATTGGCACCTTTCTGGAAATGCG.

This clone was detected a few times. Gene names refer to mouse genes. The read terminates 4 residues ahead of where the CDR3 ends, so the germline J gene completes it. This rearrangement joins TRBV13-1 to TRBJ2-7; 11 nucleotides align to TRBD2. Trimming at V came to 2 bases and at J to 1 base, leaving 5 bases not matched to a gene. This CDR3 region has 16 residues. Germline loops: CDR1 NSHNY, CDR2 SYGAGN. CDR3: CASSDSDWGGSYEQYF. The covered CDR3 bases are TGTGCCAGCAGTGACTCCGACTGGGGGGGATCCTAT.

Regarding this clone: Gene names are the mouse ones. The CDR3 is cut off 4 residues early in the read; its end comes from the germline J gene. The chain combines TRBV1 with TRBJ1-2; 7 bases line up with TRBD1. The J segment lost 4 bases and the V segment lost 0 bases, leaving 2 bases of the junction unmatched. Germline CDR1 NSQYPW, CDR2 LRSPGD (reference sequence). The CDR3 length is 14 residues. The CDR3 DNA, read in part, is TGCACCTGCAGTGCAGATAGGACAGGCTCC. Its translation: CTCSADRTGS. The full-length CDR3 reads as CTCSADRTGSDYTF.

With regard to this clone: Gene names are the mouse ones. From the germline J gene comes the end of the CDR3, since the read stops 4 residues before it. The chain combines TRBV13-3 with TRBJ2-4; 8 nucleotides line up with TRBD2. This CDR3 has 14 amino acids. Germline loops: CDR1 NNHDY, CDR2 SYVADS. The chain's CDR3 is CASSDRGGANTLYF. The covered CDR3 bases are TGTGCCAGCAGTGATCGGGGGGGCGCAAAC.

In its sample, this clone was seen a few times. Mouse gene names and germline throughout. Here the CDR3 reads CASSPTGGDTQYF. Incomplete CDR3 DNA: TGTGCCAGCAGTCCCACTGGGGGCGAC. This chain uses TRBV19 with TRBJ2-5; 8 bases are a match to TRBD2. The missing CDR3 end, 4 residues past where the read stops, is filled in from the germline J gene. This CDR3 is built from 13 residues. Germline V CDR1 and CDR2: FNHDT, SITEND (reference sequence).

There are a few counts of this clone. The gene symbols are mouse symbols. The read finishes 4 residues shy of the CDR3 end, and the germline J gene is used to complete it. The chain is built from TRBV13-3 and TRBJ1-4; 7 bases fit TRBD1. This CDR3 contains 13 residues. CDR1 is NNHDY and CDR2 is SYVADS in the germline V gene. The part of the CDR3 DNA that was read is TGTGCCAGCAGGACAGGGAAGTCCGAA. This encodes CASRTGKSE. The entire CDR3 protein reads CASRTGKSERLFF.

This clone was recorded a few times. Each gene name is a mouse one. The read finishes 4 residues shy of the CDR3 end, and the germline J gene is used to complete it. The V and J genes are TRBV13-1 and TRBJ1-1, with D possibly TRBD1 on 5 matching bases. Germline V lookup: CDR1 NSHNY, CDR2 SYGAGN. The CDR3 consists of 15 residues. V dropped 0 bases and J dropped 1 base, with 10 bases sitting between them. CDR3 bases read: TGTGCCAGCAGTGATGAGGTGGGGGGAAACACA. Protein product: CASSDEVGGNT. The full CDR3 reads CASSDEVGGNTEVFF.

Comments on this clone: These gene names are mouse names. The read gets to within 4 residues of the CDR3 end, and the germline J gene fills in the rest. V and J are TRBV19 and TRBJ2-7; 7 nucleotides align to TRBD2. CDR3 size: 14 residues. CDR1 and CDR2 from the germline V gene are FNHDT and SITEND (reference sequence). The ends lost 2 bases at V and 0 bases at J; junction bases unmatched: 2. The part of the CDR3 DNA that was read is TGTGCCAGCAGTATTCCTGGGGGCTCCTAT. This sequence encodes CASSIPGGSY. The CDR3, in full, reads CASSIPGGSYEQYF. Filled out from reference TRBV19 and TRBJ2-7, the complete variable domain reads GGIITQTPKFLIGQEGQKLTLKCQQNFNHDTMYWYRQDSGKGLRLIYYSITENDLQKGDLSEGYDASREKKSSFSLTVTSAQKNEMAVFLCASSIPGGSYEQYFGPGTRLTVL.

Notes on this clone: Gene names and germline match the mouse. Coverage ceases 4 residues before the CDR3 finishes, and the germline J gene fills in the end. The V call is TRBV1, the J call TRBJ1-2; tentatively, D is TRBD1 (6 bases). V was trimmed by 1 base and J by 4 bases, leaving 7 bases between them. Germline V gene lookup returns CDR1 NSQYPW and CDR2 LRSPGD (reference sequence). The CDR3 runs 13 residues. The CDR3 DNA, read in part, is TGCACCTGCAGTGCAGGGACAGCCTCC. Its protein is CTCSAGTAS. Given in full, the CDR3 is CTCSAGTASDYTF.

This clone showed up many times. Genes and germline come from the mouse. CDR3 in amino acids: CASSFLGTYAEQFF. Partial CDR3 DNA: TGTGCCAGCAGTTTTCTGGGGACCTATGCT. The chain carries TRBV14 and TRBJ2-1, with a weak D call TRBD2 (6 bases). The CDR3 end falls 4 residues outside the read, so it is completed with the germline J gene. Trimming pared 2 bases from V and 3 bases from J, leaving 9 bases between. Per germline, CDR1 SGHDT and CDR2 FRDEAV. There are 14 residues in the CDR3.

A remark on this clone: Gene names follow the mouse nomenclature. The read falls 4 residues short of the CDR3 end, and the missing part is taken from the germline J gene. The chain uses TRBV19 and TRBJ1-4; 7 bases are shared with TRBD1. J lost 0 bases, V lost 6 bases, and 5 bases had no gene match. CDR1 and CDR2 (germline): FNHDT, SITEND (reference sequence). CDR3 length: 15 amino acids. The DNA read from the CDR3 is TGTGCCAGCAACCCGACAGGGTTTTCCAACGAA. Translated: CASNPTGFSNE. The whole CDR3 sequence reads CASNPTGFSNERLFF.

In this sample, this clone turned up many times. Gene and germline names: mouse. Read sequence stops 4 residues before the CDR3 end, and the germline J gene provides the missing end. This sequence joins TRBV16 and TRBJ1-4, with 9 bases aligning to TRBD1. The CDR3 covers 14 residues. Per the germline V gene, CDR1 is SGHSA and CDR2 is FRNQAP. Losses at the gene ends were 6 bases for V and 4 bases for J; bases not matched to a gene: 3. This CDR3 reads CASRPGQGNERLFF. The DNA read from the CDR3 is TGTGCAAGCAGGCCGGGACAGGGCAACGAA.

This clone was recorded many times. The gene names here belong to mouse. CDR3 region: CASSDLENQDTQYF. Incomplete CDR3 DNA: TGTGCCAGCAGTGATCTGGAAAACCAAGAC. The chain links TRBV13-3 to TRBJ2-5; D unresolved. With the read ending 4 residues before the CDR3 end, the germline J gene is used to fill in that end. Germline V gives CDR1 NNHDY, CDR2 SYVADS. Trimming removed 1 base at V and 0 bases at J, with 6 bases between. This CDR3 region has 14 residues.

This clone was counted many times. Germline and genes: mouse. The read gets to within 4 residues of the CDR3 end, and the germline J gene fills in the rest. The gene calls are TRBV13-3 and TRBJ2-4; TRBD2 agrees at 8 bases. The V gene's germline CDR1 is NNHDY and CDR2 SYVADS. Germline trimming cut 2 bases from V and 3 bases from J; bases unmatched to any gene: 8. The length of the CDR3 is 16 residues. The CDR3 here is CASSETPDWGQNTLYF. The DNA read from the CDR3 is TGTGCCAGCAGTGAAACCCCTGACTGGGGACAAAAC.

Many counts were recorded for this clone. Mouse gene names and germline throughout. The CDR3 end is not reached by the read, which stops 4 residues before it; the germline J gene fills it in. This chain uses TRBV13-2 with TRBJ2-7, with 9 bases aligning to TRBD2. The CDR3 is 14 amino acids. CDR1 is NNHNN, CDR2 SYGAGS, per germline (reference sequence). V trimming: 1 base; J trimming: 2 bases; junction bases outside the gene matches: 1. The CDR3 DNA, read in part, is TGTGCCAGCGGTGATCACTGGGGGGCCTAT. Protein: CASGDHWGAY. Given in full, the CDR3 is CASGDHWGAYEQYF.

Only a few counts were recorded for this clone. Germline and genes: mouse. The read ends 4 residues early relative to the CDR3; the germline J gene fills the gap. The chain is built from TRBV19 and TRBJ1-2; D may be TRBD1 (5 bases). Germline CDR1 FNHDT, CDR2 SITEND (reference sequence). The CDR3 has 14 amino acids. The CDR3 reads CASSPGLGGDDYTF. Incomplete CDR3 DNA: TGTGCCAGCAGCCCGGGACTGGGGGGAGAC.

Many counts were recorded for this clone. Gene labels here are mouse ones. The read ends 4 residues early relative to the CDR3; the germline J gene fills the gap. The chain links TRBV19 to TRBJ2-7; TRBD2 aligns across 8 bases. The CDR3 extends over 13 amino acids. CDR1 and CDR2 from the germline V gene are FNHDT and SITEND (reference sequence). The CDR3 here is CASSIWGAYEQYF. CDR3 DNA, as far as it was read: TGTGCCAGCAGTATCTGGGGGGCTTAT.

This clone was observed many times. Gene names are the mouse ones. Read data end 4 residues before the CDR3 end; the end is taken from the germline J gene. This sequence joins TRBV1 and TRBJ2-4, with 9 nucleotides matching TRBD2. The CDR3 spans 12 residues. CDR1 NSQYPW and CDR2 LRSPGD come from the germline V gene (reference sequence). Incomplete CDR3 DNA: TGCACCTGCAGTACTGGGGGGAAC. This gives the protein CTCSTGGN. The full CDR3 sequence reads CTCSTGGNTLYF.

This clone has more than one count but fewer than ten. Mouse names are used for the genes. The read finishes 4 residues shy of the CDR3 end, and the germline J gene is used to complete it. V and J are TRBV13-2 and TRBJ2-7; 9 nucleotides agree with TRBD2. CDR3 length equals 14 residues. Germline V CDR1 and CDR2: NNHNN, SYGAGS (reference sequence). The V gene end was trimmed by 7 bases and the J gene end by 0 bases; junction bases not matched to a gene: 5. The CDR3 DNA, read in part, is TGTGCCAGCCTCGGACTGGGGAGCTCCTAT. The encoded protein is CASLGLGSSY. The entire CDR3 reads CASLGLGSSYEQYF.

This clone showed up just a few times. The gene names here belong to mouse. The read gets to within 4 residues of the CDR3 end, and the germline J gene fills in the rest. V gene TRBV19 combines with J gene TRBJ2-4, with TRBD2 matching over 7 bases. This CDR3 region has 15 residues. Germline V gene sequence: CDR1 FNHDT, CDR2 SITEND (reference sequence). The junction had 1 base not matched to a gene; V was cut back by 0 bases and J by 0 bases. CDR3 bases read: TGTGCCAGCAGTATAGTCTGGGGGAGTCAAAAC. It translates to CASSIVWGSQN. The whole CDR3 is CASSIVWGSQNTLYF.

This clone was seen at least ten times. Gene names follow the mouse nomenclature. Coverage ceases 4 residues before the CDR3 finishes, and the germline J gene fills in the end. The gene calls are TRBV13-3 and TRBJ1-2, with 7 bases lining up with TRBD1. The V segment lost 0 bases and the J segment 0 bases; nucleotides outside the gene matches: 2. The CDR3 is 15 amino acids. CDR1 is NNHDY and CDR2 is SYVADS in the germline V gene. The CDR3 DNA, read in part, is TGTGCCAGCAGTGATGGGGGACAGACAAACTCC. Translated, it gives CASSDGGQTNS. The whole CDR3 region reads CASSDGGQTNSDYTF.

Comments on this clone: All gene names here are mouse names. The CDR3 reads CTCSEGQGAVWGDQDTQYF. CDR3 bases read: TGCACCTGCAGTGAGGGACAGGGGGCGGTCTGGGGAGACCAAGAC. This chain connects TRBV1 to TRBJ2-5; 12 positions match TRBD1. The CDR3 is cut off 4 residues early in the read; its end comes from the germline J gene. Germline trimming cut 4 bases from V and 1 base from J; bases unmatched to any gene: 12. CDR1 and CDR2 from the germline V gene are NSQYPW and LRSPGD (reference sequence). The CDR3 is 19 amino acids. Together with reference TRBV1 and TRBJ2-5, the CDR3 gives the full variable domain: VTLLEQNPRWRLVPRGQAVNLRCILKNSQYPWMSWYQQDLQKQLQWLFTLRSPGDKEVKSLPGADYLATRVTDTELRLQVANMSQGRTLYCTCSEGQGAVWGDQDTQYFGPGTRLLVL.

This clone was seen only a few times. The listed genes are named as in mouse. Coverage ceases 4 residues before the CDR3 finishes, and the germline J gene fills in the end. V and J are TRBV1 and TRBJ2-5, with D perhaps TRBD1 (5 bases). CDR1 and CDR2 (germline): NSQYPW, LRSPGD (reference sequence). CDR3 size: 14 residues. The germline V and J ends were trimmed by 2 bases and 0 bases, with 6 bases remaining between them. CDR3 in amino acids: CTCSATGNQDTQYF. CDR3 DNA, as far as it was read: TGCACCTGCAGTGCAACAGGCAACCAAGAC.

In its sample, this clone was seen many times. Mouse germline and gene names are used. The read comes to an end 4 residues before the CDR3 does, leaving the germline J gene to fill in the end. The V call is TRBV31, the J call TRBJ2-7; 9 bases agree with TRBD2. CDR1 is GKSSPN, CDR2 SITVG, per germline. The CDR3 has 13 residues. The CDR3 sequence is CAWSLGLGYEQYF. The sequenced part of the CDR3 DNA is TGTGCCTGGAGCCTTGGACTGGGGTAT.

This clone was picked up a small number of times. Mouse names are used for the genes. The read comes to an end 4 residues before the CDR3 does, leaving the germline J gene to fill in the end. The rearrangement links TRBV1 to TRBJ2-7; 9 bases fit TRBD1. The CDR3 runs 15 residues. Germline V gene sequence: CDR1 NSQYPW, CDR2 LRSPGD (reference sequence). CDR3 in amino acids: CTCSPSRDRVYEQYF. The DNA read from the CDR3 is TGCACCTGCAGTCCCTCCCGGGACAGGGTTTAT.